This T cell receptor (beta chain) was documented in a study of T cells in Graves' hyperthyroidism and ophthalmopathy. Patients showing uncontrolled infection, other autoimmune disease, pregnancy or lactation were ineligible. The investigators amplified TCR beta CDR3 regions from RNA transcripts. The primer set for the first-round RT-PCR of the TCR CDR3 was HTBI. TCRdb re-called the multiplex PCR reads through MiXCR, storing one row per CDR3 protein. The table shows a few hundred thousand distinct CDR3 sequences, with 46% occurring only once. The length of the CDR3 is 18 residues. Looked up from germline, CDR1 is SNHLY and CDR2 is FYNNEI. V was pared by 7 bases and J by 3 bases, with 24 bases between.

V is TRBV2 and J is TRBJ2-2; D is tentatively TRBD1 or TRBD2 (6 bases each). Sequenced material: peripheral blood or thyroid tissue (not recorded which). The receptor's source is a woman aged 18-29 years with Graves' hyperthyroidism. The CDR3 DNA sequence: TGTGCCAGCATCAACAAGGGGGGACTTAATGGCTACACCGGGGAGCTGTTTTTT. It is translated as CASINKGGLNGYTGELFF.